Reported below is one T cell receptor beta chain. Antigen specificity is unknown. Multiplex touch-down PCR with TRB-A/B primers amplified rearranged V-D-J TRB sequences. TCRdb redid the calling of the multiplex PCR reads with MiXCR, one entry per CDR3 protein. The sample records around 1,900 distinct CDR3 sequences, around 26% being singletons. Amplification of TCR beta used genomic DNA extracted from peripheral blood. The data were taken from a study of T cell repertoires in aging, cancer and after chemotherapy. Study-wide findings and caveats: In cancer patients, declining TCR diversity with age involved lost richness and lost evenness.

CDR1 is SGHTS, CDR2 YDEGEE, per germline. This CDR3 is 12 amino acids long. The germline V and J ends were trimmed by 4 bases and 4 bases, with 3 bases remaining between them. This sequence joins TRBV5-8 and TRBJ1-6; D not resolved. This TCR derives from a human donor in good health. Sequencing input: blood. The CDR3 bases are TGTGCCAGCAGCGTTTATAATTCACCCCTCCACTTT. This sequence encodes CASSVYNSPLHF.